This TCR beta chain was sequenced in a study of post-analysis software for immune sequencing data (dated by TCRdb to 2015 to 2017). In terms of the full investigation: Disease courses on record covered relapsing-remitting, secondary progressive and progressive-relapsing multiple sclerosis, though some patients had no subtype annotation. The multiple sclerosis patient repertoires were compared with about a dozen previously published healthy control repertoires from donors aged roughly 6 to 25 years. A subset of samples was prepared in parallel using single-end sample barcoding, then pooled and co-amplified after Illumina adapter ligation. On the study overall, not on this receptor specifically: Patients showed significantly higher frequencies than controls for five TRBV segments, among them TRBV5-6, TRBV5-1 and TRBV20-1. Multiple sclerosis patients had significantly lower normalized Chao1 diversity than controls, a result that suggests substantial peripheral T-cell clonal expansion. The multiple sclerosis patient group was slightly younger than the control group. Strong co-clustering of samples prepared in the same batch was shown by direct clustering with F measure, prompting a batch-effect correction.

To demonstrate the VDJtools post-analysis software, the study profiled TCR beta repertoires from the peripheral blood of about 13 young patients with multiple sclerosis. The multiple sclerosis patients were children and adolescents ranging in age from about 6 to 16 years. On this clonotype itself: The antigen this receptor binds is unknown. No quality values exist for individual bases; no much larger clone is one base distant.

Relative to germline, V is 8 bases shorter and J is 11 bases shorter, with 19 bases between their ends. According to the germline V gene (reference sequence), CDR1 reads MNHEY and CDR2 reads SMNVEV. The CDR3 holds 14 amino acids from the cysteine to the phenylalanine. Only the CDR3 DNA stays, 42 bases, in frame from base 1. Library preparation was by PCR. Sequencing relied on an Illumina HiSeq 2500. Unique molecular identifiers were incorporated into TCR beta cDNA libraries to reduce PCR and sequencing biases. Per 1 to 10 million input T cells, roughly 0.5 million cDNA molecules were obtained, such that each molecule approximated one T cell. The same protocol used for the earlier healthy control dataset was applied to prepare and sequence the patient libraries. Samples belonging to the same batch were prepared together, multiplexed and sequenced on a shared HiSeq lane. The original pipeline was this. Raw barcoded reads were processed with MIGEC, and single-read molecular identifier groups were discarded before consensus assembly and CDR3 extraction. Clonotype tables were post-analysed with VDJtools, normalizing diversity by down-sampling all datasets to the smallest sample size. To correct batch-related cross-sample contamination, repertoire overlap clustering matched CDR3 amino acid sequences but not nucleotide sequences. TCRdb applied fastp at Q25 and MiXCR to the public reads, then kept only in-frame beta chains. When rows share a CDR3 protein, they turn into one entry using the most common DNA and genes. The V and J calls reflect TCRdb's pipeline rather than the authors' work. The sample has some 450,000 distinct CDR3 sequences on record, roughly 45% of them singletons. About 12% of the sample is held by the ten biggest clonotypes.

This clonotype originated in a girl between 5 and 17 years old with multiple sclerosis. The rearrangement combines TRBV27 with TRBJ1-6, with no reliable assignment of the D segment. Sample: blood. The nucleotides are TGTGCCAGCGCAAGAACGGCGGTCCGGACACCCCTCCACTTT. Its translation reads: CASARTAVRTPLHF.